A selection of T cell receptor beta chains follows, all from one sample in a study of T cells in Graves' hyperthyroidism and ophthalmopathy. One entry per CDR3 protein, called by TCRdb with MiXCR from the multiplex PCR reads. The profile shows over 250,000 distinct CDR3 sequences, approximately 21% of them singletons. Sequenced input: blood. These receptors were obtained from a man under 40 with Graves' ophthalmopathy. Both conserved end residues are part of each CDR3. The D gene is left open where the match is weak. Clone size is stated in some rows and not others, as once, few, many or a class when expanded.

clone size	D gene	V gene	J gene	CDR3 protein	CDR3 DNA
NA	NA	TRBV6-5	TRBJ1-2	CASSYSRAVNNYGYTF	TGTGCCAGCAGTTACTCGAGGGCTGTGAATAACTATGGCTACACCTTC
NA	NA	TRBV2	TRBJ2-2	CASSYLRGNTGELFF	TGTGCCAGCAGCTACTTACGGGGGAACACCGGGGAGCTGTTTTTT
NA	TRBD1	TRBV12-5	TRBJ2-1	CASGLGTGWNEQFF	TGTGCTAGTGGTTTGGGGACAGGGTGGAATGAGCAGTTCTTC
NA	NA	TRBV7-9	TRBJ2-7	CASSLSGAEQYF	TGTGCCAGCAGCTTATCAGGGGCCGAGCAGTACTTC
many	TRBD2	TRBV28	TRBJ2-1	CASSLLAGSYNEQFF	TGTGCCAGCAGTTTACTAGCGGGATCATACAATGAGCAGTTCTTC
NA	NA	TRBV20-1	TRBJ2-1	CSARRRDSRVYNEQFF	TGCAGTGCTAGACGGAGGGACAGTAGGGTGTACAATGAGCAGTTCTTC
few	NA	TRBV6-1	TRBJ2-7	CASRVSSDEQYF	TGTGCCAGCAGGGTTTCGTCAGACGAGCAGTACTTC
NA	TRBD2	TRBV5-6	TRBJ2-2	CASSLPLAVNTGELFF	TGTGCCAGCAGCTTACCACTAGCGGTTAACACCGGGGAGCTGTTTTTT
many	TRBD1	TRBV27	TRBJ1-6	CASSSRGRRSPLHF	TGTGCCAGCAGCTCCAGGGGGCGACGTTCACCCCTCCACTTT
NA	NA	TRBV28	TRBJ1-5	CASSFPQRSNQPQHF	TGTGCCAGCAGTTTCCCCCAGCGTAGCAATCAGCCCCAGCATTTT
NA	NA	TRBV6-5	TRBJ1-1	CASSYWGPGETTEAFF	TGTGCCAGCAGTTACTGGGGTCCCGGGGAAACAACTGAAGCTTTCTTT
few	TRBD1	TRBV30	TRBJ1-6	CAWSNGTGYNSPLHF	TGTGCCTGGAGTAACGGGACAGGGTATAATTCACCCCTCCACTTT
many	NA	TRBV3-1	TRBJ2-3	CASSQDLQGTDTQYF	TGTGCCAGCAGCCAAGATTTGCAGGGGACAGATACGCAGTATTTT